One and the same sample provided the 22 T cell receptor beta chains below, sequenced in a study of long-term antiretroviral therapy in people with HIV. With survey level as its setting, the immunoSEQ assay was v3.0. The data were produced by immunoSEQ multiplex PCR, yet TCRdb's version contains in-frame clones alone and is incomplete. The sample yields about 36,000 clones, approximately 80% seen once. The sample was unsorted PBMCs, taken 3.4 years after starting antiretroviral therapy. These receptor sequences come from a man in his thirties or forties with HIV.

Only one count was recorded for this clone. The chain has TRBV2 and TRBJ2-7, with D unclear. V gave up 4 bases and J gave up 5 bases, with 15 bases separating them. This CDR3 is built from 14 residues. Looked up from germline, CDR1 is SNHLY and CDR2 is FYNNEI. CDR3 DNA sequence: TGTGCCAGCAGTGTCGAGACATCAGTCAACGAGCAGTACTTC. Translated: CASSVETSVNEQYF. Looking up the rest from reference TRBV2 and TRBJ2-7 gives the full variable domain: EPEVTQTPSHQVTQMGQEVILRCVPISNHLYFYWYRQILGQKVEFLVSFYNNEISEKSEIFDDQFSVERPDGSNFTLKIRSTKLEDSAMYFCASSVETSVNEQYFGPGTRLTVT.

The chain is built from TRBV28 and TRBJ2-7; 7 nucleotides match TRBD1. This CDR3 has 14 residues. Germline CDR1 MDHEN, CDR2 SYDVKM. V lost 5 bases, J lost 0 bases, and 4 bases stayed unmatched. CDR3 sequence: CASSGRDSSYEQYF. The CDR3 DNA is TGTGCCAGCAGTGGACGGGACAGCTCCTACGAGCAGTACTTC.

CDR3 DNA: TGCGCCAGCAGCGACATAGCGGGAGGTACCACAGATACGCAGTATTTT. The encoded protein is CASSDIAGGTTDTQYF. The V gene is TRBV5-1, the J gene TRBJ2-3, with 10 bases lining up with TRBD2. V lost 4 bases and J lost 2; bases outside the gene matches: 7. This CDR3 spans 16 amino acids. Germline lookup yields CDR1 SGHRS and CDR2 YFSETQ. Complete variable domain (other parts from reference TRBV5-1 and TRBJ2-3): KAGVTQTPRYLIKTRGQQVTLSCSPISGHRSVSWYQQTPGQGLQFLFEYFSETQRNKGNFPGRFSGRQFSNSRSEMNVSTLELGDSALYLCASSDIAGGTTDTQYFGPGTRLTVL.

The chain uses TRBV6-6 and TRBJ2-7; D gene unclear. The V and J ends lost 2 bases and 6 bases respectively, with 14 bases between them. Germline CDR1 and CDR2: MNHNY and SVGAGI (reference sequence). The length of the CDR3 is 14 residues. The CDR3 here is CASSYGIGVAEQYF. As DNA, the CDR3 is TGTGCCAGCAGTTACGGGATAGGTGTAGCCGAGCAGTACTTC.

This chain joins TRBV7-8 and TRBJ2-2; 7 bases line up with TRBD1. The CDR3 is 15 amino acids. V trimming: 7 bases; J trimming: 6 bases; junction bases outside the gene matches: 11. Germline CDR1 and CDR2: SGHVS and FQNEAQ. The CDR3 region is CASITQGIGPGELFF. The DNA of the CDR3 is TGTGCCAGCATCACACAGGGGATAGGTCCCGGGGAGCTGTTTTTT.

The V and J genes are TRBV5-1 and TRBJ1-1; D gene ambiguous. Trimming removed 4 bases from V and 0 bases from J, with 22 bases in between. Germline assignment: CDR1 SGHRS and CDR2 YFSETQ. CDR3 length: 18 residues. The CDR3 protein is CASSALDKPVNMNTEAFF. CDR3 bases: TGCGCCAGCAGCGCCCTGGATAAACCCGTAAATATGAACACTGAAGCTTTCTTT.

The CDR3 here is CASSISGRVDTQYF. The CDR3 DNA follows: TGTGCCAGCAGTATTAGCGGGAGGGTGGATACGCAGTATTTT. V and J are TRBV7-9 and TRBJ2-3, with 11 bases identical to TRBD2. The CDR3 loop spans 14 amino acids. With 6 bases clipped from V and 6 bases from J, the junction kept 5 bases outside the gene matches. Germline V lookup: CDR1 SEHNR, CDR2 FQNEAQ (reference sequence).

The chain joins TRBV18 to TRBJ2-7, with D possibly being TRBD2 (5 bases). Trimming cost V 3 bases and J 2 bases, with 14 bases left between them. CDR1 KGHSH and CDR2 LQKENI come from the germline V gene. This CDR3 contains 15 residues. The chain's CDR3 is CASSPLANKTYEQYF. In nucleotides, the CDR3 is TGTGCCAGCTCACCTCTAGCTAACAAGACCTACGAGCAGTACTTC.

The V call is TRBV29-1, the J call TRBJ1-2; 7 nucleotides line up with TRBD1. Germline V gives CDR1 SQVTM, CDR2 ANQGSEA. V lost 4 bases to trimming and J lost 10 bases; unmatched junction nucleotides: 3. CDR3 length: 10 residues. CDR3: CSVGTGHYTF. CDR3 coding DNA: TGCAGCGTTGGGACAGGACACTACACCTTC.

The CDR3 bases are TGTGCCAGCAGCTTAGATGTTGCAGGGACCTCGGCCACCGGGGAGCTGTTTTTT. It yields the protein CASSLDVAGTSATGELFF. The chain joins TRBV11-3 to TRBJ2-2; D is possibly TRBD1 or TRBD2 (5 bases each). The CDR3 is made up of 18 amino acids. V lost 0 bases to trimming and J lost 4 bases, with 18 bases between them. CDR1 and CDR2 (germline): SGHNT, YENEEA.

The rearrangement links TRBV9 to TRBJ2-7; 10 nucleotides agree with TRBD2. Losses at the gene ends were 4 bases for V and 3 bases for J; bases not matched to a gene: 7. CDR3 length equals 15 residues. CDR1 is SGDLS and CDR2 is YYNGEE in the germline V gene. CDR3 protein: CASSPRQREGYEQYF. In DNA, the CDR3 is TGTGCCAGCAGCCCCAGACAGCGGGAGGGCTACGAGCAGTACTTC.

The chain couples TRBV19 to TRBJ2-7; D uncertain. The CDR3 sequence is 14 residues long. Germline CDR1 and CDR2: LNHDA and SQIVND (reference sequence). V lost 1 base, J lost 3 bases, and 10 bases lay in between. This chain's CDR3 is CASSIGLGGYEQYF. DNA for the CDR3: TGTGCCAGTAGTATAGGTTTAGGTGGCTACGAGCAGTACTTC.

The rearrangement uses TRBV28 and TRBJ2-2; D gene uncertain. The CDR3 length is 15 residues. Germline loops: CDR1 MDHEN, CDR2 SYDVKM. V lost 6 bases, J lost 8 bases, and 19 bases lay in between. The CDR3 sequence is CASSLGSTRAGELFF. In nucleotides, the CDR3 is TGTGCCAGCAGCCTCGGCTCGACGAGAGCTGGGGAGCTGTTTTTT.

The chain employs TRBV27 and TRBJ2-2; unclear D gene. The germline CDR1 and CDR2 sequences are MNHEY and SMNVEV (reference sequence). This CDR3 has 12 amino acids. The V gene lost 7 bases and the J gene lost 5 bases, with 8 bases spanning the gap. CDR3 sequence: CASTSTTGELFF. CDR3 coding DNA: TGTGCCAGCACCTCTACGACCGGGGAGCTGTTTTTT.

This clone occurred a few times. The gene calls are TRBV19 and TRBJ1-1; D is perhaps TRBD1 (6 bases). Trimming took 5 bases from V and 5 from J, leaving 18 bases between them. Per germline, CDR1 LNHDA and CDR2 SQIVND (reference sequence). The CDR3 has 15 amino acids. This chain's CDR3 is CASSGMGGLGTEAFF. The CDR3 DNA reads as TGTGCCAGTAGTGGAATGGGGGGCTTGGGGACTGAAGCTTTCTTT.

This rearrangement joins TRBV11-2 to TRBJ2-7, with D perhaps TRBD1 (5 bases). Germline CDR1 and CDR2: SGHAT and FQNNGV. The CDR3 has 15 amino acids. Between the trimmed V and J ends, which lost 1 base and 4 bases, there was a span of 14 bases. The CDR3 protein is CASSLVSGFGYEQYF. The CDR3 coding sequence is TGTGCCAGCAGCTTAGTGTCAGGGTTTGGGTACGAGCAGTACTTC.

V gene TRBV29-1 combines with J gene TRBJ2-5, with 7 bases aligning to TRBD1. CDR3 size: 13 residues. The junction had 4 bases not matched to a gene; V was cut back by 6 bases and J by 0 bases. From germline, CDR1 is SQVTM and CDR2 ANQGSEA. In DNA form, the CDR3 reads TGCAGCGTAACGACAGGGTACCAAGAGACCCAGTACTTC. Its translation is CSVTTGYQETQYF.

The chain links TRBV28 to TRBJ1-1; D gene uncertain. The germline V gene encodes CDR1 MDHEN and CDR2 SYDVKM. The CDR3 consists of 12 residues. Trimming removed 3 bases at V and 6 bases at J, with 8 bases between. CDR3 bases: TGTGCCAGCAGTTTTGGACCCCCTGAAGCTTTCTTT. This translates into CASSFGPPEAFF.

The rearrangement uses TRBV6-4 and TRBJ2-5; no definite D call. CDR1 and CDR2 from the germline V gene are MRHNA and SNTAGT. The CDR3 consists of 12 residues. Trimming took off 1 base at V and 7 bases at J, with 7 bases between the two ends. The DNA of the CDR3 is TGTGCCAGCAGTGACTACCCTCTGACCCAGTACTTC. The encoded protein is CASSDYPLTQYF.

The CDR3 spells CASSPIQWSQTETQYF. CDR3 nucleotide sequence: TGTGCCAGCTCACCTATACAGTGGTCCCAAACGGAGACCCAGTACTTC. This chain joins TRBV18 and TRBJ2-5; D is uncertain. The CDR3 has 16 residues. Deletions cut 3 bases from V and 5 bases from J, with 19 bases between. Germline assignment: CDR1 KGHSH and CDR2 LQKENI.

The chain joins TRBV11-3 to TRBJ2-5, with D perhaps assigned TRBD1 or TRBD2 (6 bases each). CDR1 and CDR2 (germline): SGHNT, YENEEA. The ends were cut back, 5 bases at V and 10 bases at J, with 17 bases in the middle. The CDR3 has 13 residues. The CDR3 is CASSDYTQGLQYF. The DNA of the CDR3 is TGTGCCAGCAGCGATTATACACAGGGACTCCAGTACTTC.

CDR3 DNA sequence: TGCGCCAGCAGCCAAGAAGTGCCAGACATTACAGATACGCAGTATTTT. This codes for CASSQEVPDITDTQYF. J is TRBJ2-3 and V is TRBV4-3; D ambiguous. Germline CDR1 and CDR2: LGHNA and YSLEER. The CDR3 runs to 16 residues. Trimming took off 0 bases at V and 3 bases at J, with 13 bases between the two ends.